A single sample gave rise to the 12 T cell receptor beta chains below, sequenced in a study of T cell changes during pregnancy in multiple sclerosis. Data came from immunoSEQ multiplex PCR; TCRdb stores just in-frame clones and leaves some out. In the table there are some 21,000 clones, approximately 90% of which are singletons. The sequenced sample was CD4+ T cells from peripheral blood mononuclear cells, obtained in the third trimester of pregnancy. The receptors originated from a female donor with multiple sclerosis, enrolled in a pregnancy study.

The chain carries TRBV4-1 and TRBJ1-6, with D uncertain. Germline assignment: CDR1 MGHRA and CDR2 YSYEKL. Between the trimmed V and J ends, which lost 2 bases and 7 bases, there was a span of 3 bases. The CDR3 is 12 residues long. The CDR3 protein is CASSQQNSPLHF. The CDR3 DNA reads as TGCGCCAGCAGCCAACAAAATTCACCCCTCCACTTT.

V usage is TRBV18 and J usage is TRBJ2-3; tentatively, D is TRBD2 (5 bases). The CDR3 totals 16 residues. Trimming took 1 base from V and 2 from J, leaving 13 bases between them. CDR1 KGHSH and CDR2 LQKENI come from the germline V gene. CDR3: CASSPRVSGSTDTQYF. CDR3 nucleotides: TGTGCCAGCTCACCACGGGTCAGCGGATCCACAGATACGCAGTATTTT.

The chain is built from TRBV9 and TRBJ1-3; D gene uncertain. CDR1 and CDR2 from the germline V gene are SGDLS and YYNGEE. The V end lost 0 bases, the J end lost 9 bases, and 13 bases lay between the germline ends. The CDR3 runs to 14 residues. The CDR3 DNA is TGTGCCAGCAGCGTAGGGGCAACGATCGGCACCATATATTTT. Translated, it gives CASSVGATIGTIYF.

The chain combines TRBV7-8 with TRBJ1-6, with D uncertain. Germline CDR1 and CDR2: SGHVS and FQNEAQ. The CDR3 consists of 14 residues. The V end lost 1 base, the J end lost 7 bases, and 8 bases lay between the germline ends. The CDR3 region is CASSLVRNNSPLHF. DNA for the CDR3: TGTGCCAGCAGCTTAGTGCGGAACAATTCACCCCTCCACTTT.

This clone was picked up one time. This rearrangement joins TRBV5-1 to TRBJ2-7; no definite D call. From germline, CDR1 is SGHRS and CDR2 YFSETQ. V was pared by 7 bases and J by 2 bases, with 13 bases between. The CDR3 consists of 13 residues. The CDR3 DNA reads TGCGCCAGCCGAATTGACGGAGCCTACGAGCAGTACTTC. Translation gives CASRIDGAYEQYF.

This clone was found once. The gene calls are TRBV9 and TRBJ2-7, with 9 bases aligning to TRBD2. With 0 bases clipped from V and 4 bases from J, the junction kept 5 bases outside the gene matches. This CDR3 comprises 15 residues. Germline V gives CDR1 SGDLS, CDR2 YYNGEE. The CDR3 reads CASSVGRAGGYEQYF. As DNA, the CDR3 is TGTGCCAGCAGCGTAGGGCGAGCGGGGGGTTACGAGCAGTACTTC.

This chain connects TRBV11-2 to TRBJ2-1; the match to TRBD2 covers 11 bases. Germline assignment: CDR1 SGHAT and CDR2 FQNNGV. The CDR3 is 14 amino acids. V was pared by 6 bases and J by 4 bases, with 2 bases of the junction left unmatched. CDR3: CASSTSGGYNEQFF. In nucleotides, the CDR3 is TGTGCCAGCAGTACTAGCGGGGGATACAATGAGCAGTTCTTC. The entire variable domain, with the rest obtained from reference TRBV11-2 and TRBJ2-1, is as follows: EAGVAQSPRYKIIEKRQSVAFWCNPISGHATLYWYQQILGQGPKLLIQFQNNGVVDDSQLPKDRFSAERLKGVDSTLKIQPAKLEDSAVYLCASSTSGGYNEQFFGPGTRLTVL.

J is TRBJ2-3 and V is TRBV7-3; 10 bases align to TRBD2. There are 16 residues in the CDR3. After removal of 6 bases from V and 2 bases from J, the junction contained 8 bases not matched to a gene. Germline CDR1 SGHTA, CDR2 FQGTGA. The chain's CDR3 is CASSYQRGGSTDTQYF. DNA of the CDR3: TGTGCCAGCAGTTACCAGCGGGGGGGGTCCACAGATACGCAGTATTTT.

This clone has just a few counts. The chain has TRBV2 and TRBJ1-2; no firm D call. Germline assignment: CDR1 SNHLY and CDR2 FYNNEI. Between the trimmed V and J ends, which lost 3 bases and 4 bases, there was a span of 9 bases. The CDR3 extends over 13 amino acids. CDR3 sequence reads: CASSDSAGYGYTF. The CDR3 DNA reads as TGTGCCAGCAGTGATTCGGCGGGCTATGGCTACACCTTC.

The chain carries TRBV18 and TRBJ2-2, with 12 bases lining up with TRBD1. With V trimmed by 0 bases and J by 7 bases, 3 bases remained unmatched. CDR1 is KGHSH and CDR2 is LQKENI in the germline V gene. This CDR3 comprises 16 residues. As DNA, the CDR3 is TGTGCCAGCTCACCACCCGGGACAGGGGGCTTCGGGGAGCTGTTTTTT. This gives the protein CASSPPGTGGFGELFF. Full variable domain (missing parts from reference TRBV18 and TRBJ2-2): NAGVMQNPRHLVRRRGQEARLRCSPMKGHSHVYWYRQLPEEGLKFMVYLQKENIIDESGMPKERFSAEFPKEGPSILRIQQVVRGDSAAYFCASSPPGTGGFGELFFGEGSRLTVL.

This chain connects TRBV7-9 to TRBJ2-1; D not resolved. This CDR3 comprises 12 residues. Germline assignment: CDR1 SEHNR and CDR2 FQNEAQ (reference sequence). The germline V and J ends were trimmed by 5 bases and 6 bases, with 8 bases remaining between them. The CDR3 here is CASSPISNEQFF. The CDR3 region has the DNA TGTGCCAGCAGCCCGATTAGCAATGAGCAGTTCTTC.

The rearrangement joins TRBV6-6 to TRBJ2-2, with 10 positions matching TRBD2. The length of the CDR3 is 16 residues. From germline, CDR1 is MNHNY and CDR2 SVGAGI (reference sequence). The V gene end was trimmed by 4 bases and the J gene end by 7 bases; junction bases not matched to a gene: 9. The CDR3 here is CASSSKERGGHGELFF. In DNA, the CDR3 is TGTGCCAGCAGTTCCAAGGAGCGGGGGGGTCACGGGGAGCTGTTTTTT.